Listed here is a single TCR beta chain. The data stem from a study of patients and donors after allogeneic stem cell transplantation. TCRdb recomputed calls from the RT-PCR reads with MiXCR, one row per CDR3 protein. The sample lists about 110,000 distinct CDR3 sequences, around 33% occurring once. Sample: blood, either unsorted or a sorted T cell fraction (not recorded which). This clonotype was obtained from a human donor who was either an allogeneic HSCT recipient or a stem cell or donor lymphocyte infusion donor (not recorded which). It is not recorded whose cells these are; they may come from a transplant donor.

The CDR3 protein is CASSFQPTTNEKLFF. The DNA of the CDR3 is TGTGCCAGCAGCTTCCAGCCCACAACTAATGAAAAACTGTTTTTT. The chain couples TRBV11-3 to TRBJ1-4; no definite D call. V lost 3 bases and J 0 bases, leaving 8 bases between the germline ends. Germline CDR1 and CDR2: SGHNT and YENEEA. There are 15 residues in the CDR3.